This T cell receptor (beta chain) comes out of a study of molecular identifiers for immune sequencing clone quantification. In TCRdb, the PCR reads were re-called with MiXCR into one record per CDR3 protein. Of some 10,000 distinct CDR3 sequences listed, approximately 20% are singletons. This CDR3 is built from 16 residues. Per the germline V gene, CDR1 is LGHNA and CDR2 is YSLEER. Trimming pared 2 bases from V and 0 bases from J, leaving 12 bases between. Sample share makes this clonotype medium-sized. The rearrangement links TRBV4-3 to TRBJ2-3, with a possible D match to TRBD1 (6 bases). Sample: naive CD8+ T cells from blood, with Jurkat cell RNA spiked in. Regarding subset: FACS-sorted CD8+CD4-CCR7+CD45RA+ naive T cells. The sequence derives from a human donor in good health. Some libraries in this study had Jurkat cell RNA spiked in. The CDR3 is CASSQRQDFSTDTQYF. CDR3 DNA: TGCGCCAGCAGCCAAAGACAGGATTTTAGCACAGATACGCAGTATTTT.